Listed here are 27 T cell receptor beta chains from one sample, sequenced in a study of early T cells in non-severe SARS-CoV-2 infection. Via MiXCR, TCRdb re-called the 5' RACE reads, giving one row per CDR3 protein. Found here are approximately 19,000 distinct CDR3 sequences, under 6.5% of them singletons; the top ten hold 6.3%. Sequencing was carried out using whole blood. The receptors derive from an adult who was a healthcare worker with PCR-confirmed SARS-CoV-2 infection or an uninfected control (not recorded which).

The sample holds a few counts of this clonotype. This chain joins TRBV6-8 and TRBJ2-5, with D possibly being TRBD2 (5 bases). The CDR3 is 15 amino acids. The germline V gene has CDR1 MNHGY and CDR2 SAAAGT. V gave up 2 bases and J gave up 2 bases, with 12 bases separating them. The CDR3 coding sequence is TGTGCCAGCAGTTACGAGGGATCAGTTCAAGAGACCCAGTACTTC. Translated: CASSYEGSVQETQYF.

There are many counts of this clonotype. The chain is built from TRBV7-9 and TRBJ2-1, with D perhaps given as TRBD1 or TRBD2 (5 bases each). The germline gives CDR1 SEHNR, CDR2 FQNEAQ (reference sequence). This CDR3 has 15 residues. Trimming took off 6 bases at V and 2 bases at J, with 14 bases between the two ends. The CDR3 nucleotides are TGTGCCAGCAGGCAAACGGGACGGACCTACAATGAGCAGTTCTTC. Translation gives CASRQTGRTYNEQFF.

The chain combines TRBV3-1 with TRBJ2-7, with 9 positions matching TRBD2. After removal of 2 bases from V and 3 bases from J, the junction contained 2 bases not matched to a gene. The CDR3 is 14 amino acids. Germline V gene lookup returns CDR1 LGHDT and CDR2 YNNKEL (reference sequence). The DNA of the CDR3 is TGTGCCAGCAGCCAACGGACTAGCGACTACGAGCAGTACTTC. Translated: CASSQRTSDYEQYF.

This clonotype was found many times. The V and J genes are TRBV6-6 and TRBJ2-7; TRBD1 matches at 10 bases. The germline V gene encodes CDR1 MNHNY and CDR2 SVGAGI (reference sequence). Germline trimming cut 5 bases from V and 5 bases from J; bases unmatched to any gene: 6. The CDR3 runs to 14 residues. The CDR3 sequence is CASSKGTGANEQYF. The CDR3 region has the DNA TGTGCCAGCAGTAAAGGGACAGGGGCCAACGAGCAGTACTTC.

The rearrangement uses TRBV4-1 and TRBJ2-7; TRBD1 matches 9 bases. This CDR3 has 15 amino acids. Trimming cost V 1 base and J 4 bases; bases outside gene matches: 5. Germline lookup yields CDR1 MGHRA and CDR2 YSYEKL. The CDR3 nucleotides read TGCGCCAGCAGCCAAGGTCTCGGGACAGGGTACGAGCAGTACTTC. Translation: CASSQGLGTGYEQYF.

This clonotype came up a few times. The chain is built from TRBV12-3 or TRBV12-4 and TRBJ2-7; D unclear. The CDR3 extends over 13 amino acids. V was cut by 5 bases and J by 0 bases, with 8 bases left in between. The CDR3 DNA reads as TGTGCCAGCAGTCAATGGCCCTCCTACGAGCAGTACTTC. Protein sequence: CASSQWPSYEQYF.

This clonotype was detected many times. V usage is TRBV15 and J usage is TRBJ2-2; 7 positions match TRBD1. Germline V gives CDR1 LNHNV, CDR2 YYDKDF (reference sequence). This CDR3 has 17 residues. V was pared by 6 bases and J by 4 bases, with 14 bases of the junction left unmatched. CDR3 amino acids: CATSLSMTGLSTGELFF. DNA of the CDR3: TGTGCCACCAGTCTCAGTATGACAGGGTTAAGCACCGGGGAGCTGTTTTTT. The full variable domain, completed using reference TRBV15 and TRBJ2-2, is DAMVIQNPRYQVTQFGKPVTLSCSQTLNHNVMYWYQQKSSQAPKLLFHYYDKDFNNEADTPDNFQSRRPNTSFCFLDIRSPGLGDTAMYLCATSLSMTGLSTGELFFGEGSRLTVL.

Ten or more counts support this clonotype. The V and J genes are TRBV28 and TRBJ2-1, with unresolved D. Per the germline V gene, CDR1 is MDHEN and CDR2 is SYDVKM. CDR3 length: 14 residues. Trimming pared 6 bases from V and 4 bases from J, leaving 13 bases between. CDR3 sequence (DNA): TGTGCCAGCAGGCTGGAACAGAAGTACAATGAGCAGTTCTTC. It codes for CASRLEQKYNEQFF.

This chain uses TRBV23-1 with TRBJ1-6; tentative D call: TRBD1 (6 bases). TRBV23-1 is treated as an ORF (open reading frame) with a function not yet certain. The V end was cut by 7 bases, the J end by 7 bases, with 17 bases between. This CDR3 contains 15 residues. CDR3 residues: CASTPSGTPNSPLHF. The CDR3 DNA follows: TGCGCCAGCACTCCCTCCGGGACACCCAATTCACCCCTCCACTTT.

There are many counts of this clonotype. The rearrangement links TRBV19 to TRBJ2-1; either TRBD1 or TRBD2 may supply D (5 bases each). Germline V gives CDR1 LNHDA, CDR2 SQIVND (reference sequence). Trimming removed 4 bases from V and 8 bases from J, with 30 bases in between. This CDR3 contains 19 residues. The CDR3 region is CASSTRFRRGAQMKHEQFF. CDR3 in DNA: TGTGCCAGTAGTACACGCTTTAGGAGAGGGGCCCAAATGAAACATGAGCAGTTCTTC.

This clonotype was picked up a small number of times. The chain has TRBV6-6 and TRBJ2-3, with 8 bases matching TRBD2. V shed 4 bases and J 6 bases; nucleotides not matched to a gene: 3. This CDR3 region has 13 residues. The germline gives CDR1 MNHNY, CDR2 SVGAGI (reference sequence). The CDR3 reads CASSSGRADTQYF. In nucleotides, the CDR3 is TGTGCCAGCAGTTCCGGGAGGGCGGATACGCAGTATTTT.

This clonotype was observed at least ten times. CDR3 loop: CASSVVGLAYNEQFF. DNA of the CDR3: TGTGCCAGCAGCGTAGTTGGACTAGCCTACAATGAGCAGTTCTTC. J is TRBJ2-1 and V is TRBV9; 7 bases line up with TRBD2. V shed 0 bases, J shed 2 bases, and the junction held 2 bases outside the gene matches. Germline assignment: CDR1 SGDLS and CDR2 YYNGEE. The CDR3 extends over 15 amino acids.

This clonotype was seen many times. This sequence joins TRBV9 and TRBJ2-1, with D possibly being TRBD2 (5 bases). CDR3 size: 14 residues. V lost 0 bases, J lost 6 bases, and 10 bases lay in between. Germline lookup yields CDR1 SGDLS and CDR2 YYNGEE. This chain's CDR3 is CASSVDGGGNEQFF. CDR3 nucleotides: TGTGCCAGCAGCGTAGATGGAGGAGGCAATGAGCAGTTCTTC.

This clonotype was detected ten times or more. The chain has TRBV15 and TRBJ2-7; D tentatively fits TRBD1 or TRBD2 (6 bases each). The germline gives CDR1 LNHNV, CDR2 YYDKDF (reference sequence). V lost 4 bases and J 2 bases, leaving 12 bases between the germline ends. The CDR3 consists of 14 residues. CDR3 amino acids: CATSKEGGTYEQYF. The CDR3 bases are TGTGCCACCAGCAAAGAGGGGGGAACCTACGAGCAGTACTTC.

In this sample, this clonotype is medium-sized. The chain employs TRBV11-2 and TRBJ2-1; D unclear. CDR1 and CDR2 (germline): SGHAT, FQNNGV. The CDR3 loop spans 17 amino acids. V lost 5 bases, J lost 4 bases, and 21 bases lay in between. As DNA, the CDR3 is TGTGCCAGCAGCATTACGGCGGATTTAGGGCAATACAATGAGCAGTTCTTC. It encodes CASSITADLGQYNEQFF. The full variable domain, its missing parts supplied by reference TRBV11-2 and TRBJ2-1, is EAGVAQSPRYKIIEKRQSVAFWCNPISGHATLYWYQQILGQGPKLLIQFQNNGVVDDSQLPKDRFSAERLKGVDSTLKIQPAKLEDSAVYLCASSITADLGQYNEQFFGPGTRLTVL.

Points on this clonotype: This clone may be a read error of a much larger clone one base away. This rearrangement joins TRBV18 to TRBJ1-6; no clear D. V gave up 7 bases and J gave up 5 bases, with 12 bases separating them. CDR1 is KGHSH and CDR2 is LQKENI in the germline V gene. CDR3 size: 14 residues. CDR3 sequence reads: CASFTPENNSPLHF. The CDR3 DNA follows: TGTGCCAGCTTCACTCCGGAAAATAATTCACCCCTCCACTTT.

This clonotype is medium-sized within its sample. This sequence joins TRBV5-1 and TRBJ2-3; tentatively, D is TRBD1 or TRBD2 (5 bases each). The CDR3 runs to 14 residues. In germline, CDR1 is SGHRS, CDR2 YFSETQ. Trimming took off 4 bases at V and 2 bases at J, with 11 bases between the two ends. The CDR3 spells CASSHGTLTDTQYF. The CDR3 DNA is TGCGCCAGCAGCCACGGGACCCTCACAGATACGCAGTATTTT.

The sample holds many counts of this clonotype. This chain joins TRBV29-1 and TRBJ2-3, with 9 bases aligning to TRBD2. The CDR3 extends over 15 amino acids. V lost 6 bases and J lost 0; bases outside the gene matches: 7. Germline V gene lookup returns CDR1 SQVTM and CDR2 ANQGSEA. CDR3 coding DNA: TGCAGCGTAGATCTAGCGGGGACTAGCACAGATACGCAGTATTTT. It translates to CSVDLAGTSTDTQYF.

By share, this clonotype counts as medium-sized (0.01 to 0.1%). This chain uses TRBV11-2 with TRBJ2-1, with D tentatively TRBD1 (6 bases). V was shortened by 5 bases and J by 5 bases, with 13 bases between the two germline ends. The V gene's germline CDR1 is SGHAT and CDR2 FQNNGV. The length of the CDR3 is 14 residues. This CDR3 reads CASSPRRGNNEQFF. The CDR3 DNA reads as TGTGCCAGCAGCCCCCGTAGGGGGAACAATGAGCAGTTCTTC.

This clonotype was recorded many times. The genes are TRBV29-1 and TRBJ1-3; the D gene is possibly TRBD1 (6 bases). Germline-derived CDR1 and CDR2 are SQVTM and ANQGSEA. CDR3 size: 12 residues. V lost 7 bases and J lost 0, with 7 bases in between. This chain's CDR3 is CSGTASGNTIYF. The CDR3 region has the DNA TGCAGCGGGACAGCCTCTGGAAACACCATATATTTT.

This clonotype is deemed medium-sized. The chain joins TRBV27 to TRBJ2-1; the match to TRBD2 covers 7 bases. Germline CDR1 and CDR2: MNHEY and SMNVEV (reference sequence). The CDR3 is 14 residues long. Trimming cost V 3 bases and J 9 bases; bases outside gene matches: 8. The CDR3 reads CASSLEGGPSEQFF. DNA for the CDR3: TGTGCCAGCAGTTTGGAGGGAGGGCCTAGTGAGCAGTTCTTC.

This clonotype was counted at least ten times. V gene TRBV28 combines with J gene TRBJ2-5; D unclear. The ends were cut back, 10 bases at V and 6 bases at J, with 15 bases in the middle. The germline V gene encodes CDR1 MDHEN and CDR2 SYDVKM. This CDR3 has 12 residues. The chain's CDR3 is CATGPVRKTQYF. CDR3 nucleotide sequence: TGTGCCACTGGGCCAGTAAGGAAGACCCAGTACTTC.

At least ten counts were recorded for this clonotype. The chain combines TRBV3-1 with TRBJ2-2, with 7 bases identical to TRBD2. Germline V gene sequence: CDR1 LGHDT, CDR2 YNNKEL (reference sequence). The trim removed 1 base at V and 0 bases at J, leaving 5 bases unmatched. This CDR3 region has 17 residues. CDR3 bases: TGTGCCAGCAGCCAAGGAGCGGGACGAGCGAACACCGGGGAGCTGTTTTTT. Translation gives CASSQGAGRANTGELFF.

This clonotype showed up many times. This chain connects TRBV10-3 to TRBJ2-2, with 10 bases identical to TRBD2. Germline assignment: CDR1 ENHRY and CDR2 SYGVKD. The length of the CDR3 is 17 residues. The trim removed 5 bases at V and 5 bases at J, leaving 11 bases unmatched. Here the CDR3 reads CAISPHLAGDQTGELFF. DNA of the CDR3: TGTGCCATCAGTCCACACCTAGCGGGAGACCAAACCGGGGAGCTGTTTTTT.

The sample holds many counts of this clonotype. The chain joins TRBV30 to TRBJ2-7; 9 positions agree with TRBD1. Germline V lookup: CDR1 GTSNPN, CDR2 SVGIG (reference sequence). The CDR3 is made up of 13 amino acids. The V segment lost 3 bases and the J segment 6 bases; nucleotides outside the gene matches: 6. The CDR3 DNA follows: TGTGCCTGGAGCCCGGACAGGGGACGCGAGCAGTACTTC. Amino acids: CAWSPDRGREQYF. The variable domain in full, completed from reference TRBV30 and TRBJ2-7, reads SQTIHQWPATLVQPVGSPLSLECTVEGTSNPNLYWYRQAAGRGLQLLFYSVGIGQISSEVPQNLSASRPQDRQFILSSKKLLLSDSGFYLCAWSPDRGREQYFGPGTRLTVT.

This clonotype was found many times. V is TRBV29-1 and J is TRBJ1-2; the match to TRBD1 covers 7 bases. Looked up from germline, CDR1 is SQVTM and CDR2 is ANQGSEA. V was pared by 5 bases and J by 2 bases, with 11 bases of the junction left unmatched. The CDR3 runs to 15 residues. The chain's CDR3 is CSVFRLGTANYGYTF. Written as DNA, the CDR3 is TGCAGCGTTTTTCGACTAGGGACAGCAAACTATGGCTACACCTTC.

Within the sample, this clonotype is medium-sized (0.01 to 0.1%). The chain employs TRBV24-1 and TRBJ2-6; the D gene is possibly TRBD1 (6 bases). Germline lookup yields CDR1 KGHDR and CDR2 SFDVKD. Between the trimmed V and J ends, which lost 4 bases and 2 bases, there was a span of 8 bases. The CDR3 is 15 residues long. CDR3: CATSEGHPGANVLTF. The CDR3 DNA follows: TGTGCCACCAGTGAGGGACACCCTGGGGCCAACGTCCTGACTTTC.